The sequence of this TCR beta chain was determined in a study of control samples from healthy donors and cancer patients. Sequencing used immunoSEQ multiplex PCR; TCRdb keeps in-frame clones, though not all of them. The sample carries some 67,000 clones, under 90% recorded once. Trimming stripped 2 bases from V and 4 bases from J, with 10 bases between. Germline CDR1 MNHEY, CDR2 SVGAGI. This CDR3 comprises 14 residues. The sequenced material came from PBMCs. The sequence was collected from a man between 60 and 75 years old with lung cancer. The chain combines TRBV6-5 with TRBJ2-3; weak D call: TRBD2 (6 bases). CDR3 in DNA: TGTGCCAGCAGTTACCGGCGGGGCGCAGATACGCAGTATTTT. Its translation is CASSYRRGADTQYF.